Shown below are 12 T cell receptor beta chains from a single sample sequenced in a study of T cells after yellow fever vaccination. TCRdb used MiXCR to reprocess the 5' RACE reads, holding one entry per CDR3 protein. The sample carries hundreds of thousands of distinct CDR3 sequences, around 5.2% recorded once. Source: CD4+ T cells sorted from PBMCs, taken on the day of the yellow fever booster vaccination. Receptor source: a man aged 18 to 29 who received the YFV17D yellow fever vaccine.

This clonotype has a handful of counts. This chain connects TRBV2 to TRBJ2-2; 10 bases agree with TRBD1. The J segment lost 5 bases and the V segment lost 8 bases, leaving 8 bases of the junction unmatched. Germline V CDR1 and CDR2: SNHLY, FYNNEI. The CDR3 contains 15 residues. The CDR3 DNA reads as TGTGCCAGCGGGTTGGGACAGGGGAGGACCGGGGAGCTGTTTTTT. This codes for CASGLGQGRTGELFF.

The rearrangement joins TRBV19 to TRBJ2-3; TRBD2 agrees at 10 bases. The CDR3 length is 14 residues. Looked up from germline, CDR1 is LNHDA and CDR2 is SQIVND (reference sequence). The junction had 6 bases not matched to a gene; V was cut back by 6 bases and J by 6 bases. This CDR3 is CASRPGLAYDTQYF. The DNA for the CDR3 is TGTGCCAGTAGGCCGGGACTAGCGTACGATACGCAGTATTTT.

The rearrangement joins TRBV10-3 to TRBJ2-5, with 9 positions matching TRBD1. CDR3 length: 15 amino acids. V shed 2 bases, J shed 4 bases, and the junction held 5 bases outside the gene matches. The germline CDR1 and CDR2 sequences are ENHRY and SYGVKD. The CDR3 spells CAISEPDRGGETQYF. CDR3 nucleotides: TGTGCCATCAGTGAGCCCGACAGGGGGGGAGAGACCCAGTACTTC.

This chain connects TRBV5-6 to TRBJ1-6; no firm D call. This CDR3 contains 15 residues. Trimming removed 4 bases from V and 8 bases from J, with 16 bases in between. Per germline, CDR1 SGHDT and CDR2 YYEEEE. CDR3 sequence (DNA): TGTGCCAGCAGCCCGACCTTAATGGCGGATTCACCCCTCCACTTT. This codes for CASSPTLMADSPLHF.

This clonotype has just a few counts. This chain uses TRBV6-6 with TRBJ2-3; 9 bases are a match to TRBD2. The V segment lost 6 bases and the J segment 3 bases; nucleotides outside the gene matches: 4. CDR1 is MNHNY and CDR2 is SVGAGI in the germline V gene (reference sequence). The CDR3 is 14 residues long. CDR3 in DNA: TGTGCCAGCAGGACTAGCGGCCGGACAGATACGCAGTATTTT. It is translated as CASRTSGRTDTQYF.

The rearrangement links TRBV27 to TRBJ1-5; 9 nucleotides align to TRBD1. This CDR3 has 16 residues. V was pared by 6 bases and J by 4 bases, with 10 bases of the junction left unmatched. Germline V CDR1 and CDR2: MNHEY, SMNVEV (reference sequence). CDR3 region: CASRPDSDRGNQPQHF. CDR3 bases: TGTGCCAGCAGACCCGACTCCGACAGGGGGAATCAGCCCCAGCATTTT.

J is TRBJ1-4 and V is TRBV25-1; D is perhaps TRBD1 (6 bases). Germline loops: CDR1 MGHDK, CDR2 SYGVNS. The CDR3 runs to 16 residues. Between the trimmed V and J ends, which lost 2 bases and 2 bases, there was a span of 12 bases. The CDR3 loop reads CASSEGGAWTNEKLFF. CDR3 DNA sequence: TGTGCCAGCAGTGAAGGGGGGGCTTGGACTAATGAAAAACTGTTTTTT.

This clonotype was observed a few times. This rearrangement joins TRBV5-1 to TRBJ1-2; unclear D gene. CDR3 length: 12 residues. CDR1 and CDR2 (germline): SGHRS, YFSETQ. Trimming pared 5 bases from V and 7 bases from J, leaving 12 bases between. Here the CDR3 DNA reads TGCGCCAGCAGTCCCGGGCAGCCTGGCTACACCTTC. This translates into CASSPGQPGYTF.

This clonotype occurred a few times. The J gene is TRBJ1-6, the V gene TRBV12-3 or TRBV12-4, with 8 bases identical to TRBD1. With V trimmed by 3 bases and J by 6 bases, 1 base remained unmatched. CDR3 length: 14 residues. CDR3 DNA sequence: TGTGCCAGCAGTTTTGACAGGGGTAATTCACCCCTCCACTTT. Protein product: CASSFDRGNSPLHF.

This chain connects TRBV19 to TRBJ1-2, with a tentative D call TRBD1 (5 bases). The CDR3 runs to 14 residues. Trimming stripped 3 bases from V and 8 bases from J, with 16 bases between. Germline CDR1 reads LNHDA; CDR2 reads SQIVND (reference sequence). CDR3 DNA: TGTGCCAGTAGTATTAGGGACTTAACTACGGGCTACACCTTC. Protein sequence: CASSIRDLTTGYTF.

This clonotype was recorded at least ten times. The chain uses TRBV7-9 and TRBJ1-6; D is uncertain. The V end lost 6 bases, the J end lost 13 bases, and 13 bases lay between the germline ends. CDR1 SEHNR and CDR2 FQNEAQ come from the germline V gene (reference sequence). This CDR3 contains 12 residues. CDR3 residues: CASSSNLRPLHF. CDR3 nucleotides: TGTGCCAGCAGTAGTAATCTCCGGCCCCTCCACTTT.

The sample holds a few counts of this clonotype. The CDR3 reads CASSLHGSEKLFF. CDR3 sequence (DNA): TGTGCCAGCAGTTTACATGGGAGCGAAAAACTGTTTTTT. The chain recombines TRBV12-3 or TRBV12-4 with TRBJ1-4; D ambiguous. V lost 2 bases and J 8 bases, leaving 9 bases between the germline ends. This CDR3 comprises 13 residues.